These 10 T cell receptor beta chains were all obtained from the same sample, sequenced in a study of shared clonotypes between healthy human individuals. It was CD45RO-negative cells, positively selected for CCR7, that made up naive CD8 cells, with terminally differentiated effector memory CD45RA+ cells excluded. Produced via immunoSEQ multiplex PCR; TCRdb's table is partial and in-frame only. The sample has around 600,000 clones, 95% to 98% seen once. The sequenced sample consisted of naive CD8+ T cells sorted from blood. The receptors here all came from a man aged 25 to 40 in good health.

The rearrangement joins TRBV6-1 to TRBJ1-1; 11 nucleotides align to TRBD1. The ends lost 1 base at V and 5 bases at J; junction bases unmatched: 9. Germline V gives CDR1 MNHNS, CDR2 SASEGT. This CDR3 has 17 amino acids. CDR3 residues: CASSEGPGQGVSTEAFF. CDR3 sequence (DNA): TGTGCCAGCAGTGAAGGGCCGGGACAGGGGGTGTCAACTGAAGCTTTCTTT.

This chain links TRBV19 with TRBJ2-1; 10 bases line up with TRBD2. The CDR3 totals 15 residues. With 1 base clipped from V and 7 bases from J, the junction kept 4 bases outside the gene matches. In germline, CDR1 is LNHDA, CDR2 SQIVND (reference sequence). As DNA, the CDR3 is TGTGCCAGTAGTATAGGTAGCGGGAGGTTTAATGAGCAGTTCTTC. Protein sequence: CASSIGSGRFNEQFF.

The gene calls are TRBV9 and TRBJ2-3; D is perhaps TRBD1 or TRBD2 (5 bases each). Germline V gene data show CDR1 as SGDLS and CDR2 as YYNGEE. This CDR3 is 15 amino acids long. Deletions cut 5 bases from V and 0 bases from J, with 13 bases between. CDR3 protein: CASSPGRMSTDTQYF. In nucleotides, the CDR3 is TGTGCCAGCAGTCCGGGACGTATGAGCACAGATACGCAGTATTTT.

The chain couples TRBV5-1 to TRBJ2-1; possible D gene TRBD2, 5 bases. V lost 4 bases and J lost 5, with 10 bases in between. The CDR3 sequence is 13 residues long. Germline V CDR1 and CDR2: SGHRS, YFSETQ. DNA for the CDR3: TGCGCCAGCAGCGCCCCCGGGGACAATGAGCAGTTCTTC. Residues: CASSAPGDNEQFF.

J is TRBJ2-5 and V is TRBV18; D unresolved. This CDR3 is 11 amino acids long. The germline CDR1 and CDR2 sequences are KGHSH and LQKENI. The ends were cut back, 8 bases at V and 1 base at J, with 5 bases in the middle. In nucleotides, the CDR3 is TGTGCCAGCCGAAGCCAAGAGACCCAGTACTTC. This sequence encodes CASRSQETQYF.

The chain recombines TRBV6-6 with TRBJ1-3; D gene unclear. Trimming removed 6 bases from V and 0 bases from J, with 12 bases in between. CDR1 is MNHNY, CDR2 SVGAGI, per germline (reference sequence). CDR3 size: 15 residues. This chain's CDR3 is CASSHPLGSGNTIYF. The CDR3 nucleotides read TGTGCCAGCAGCCACCCTCTGGGCTCTGGAAACACCATATATTTT.

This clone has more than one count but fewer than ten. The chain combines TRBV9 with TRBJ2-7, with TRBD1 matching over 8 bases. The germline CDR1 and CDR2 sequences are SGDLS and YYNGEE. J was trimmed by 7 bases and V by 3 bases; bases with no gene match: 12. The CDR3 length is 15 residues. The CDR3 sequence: CASSATGTGGSEQYF. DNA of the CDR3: TGTGCCAGCAGCGCCACCGGGACAGGTGGGAGTGAGCAGTACTTC.

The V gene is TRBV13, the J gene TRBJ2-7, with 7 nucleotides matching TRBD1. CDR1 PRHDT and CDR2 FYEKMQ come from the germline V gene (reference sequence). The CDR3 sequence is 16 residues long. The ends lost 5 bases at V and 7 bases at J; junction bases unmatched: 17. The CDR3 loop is CASSHRDSSQPREQYF. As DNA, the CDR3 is TGTGCCAGCAGCCACCGGGACAGTTCCCAACCTAGGGAGCAGTACTTC.

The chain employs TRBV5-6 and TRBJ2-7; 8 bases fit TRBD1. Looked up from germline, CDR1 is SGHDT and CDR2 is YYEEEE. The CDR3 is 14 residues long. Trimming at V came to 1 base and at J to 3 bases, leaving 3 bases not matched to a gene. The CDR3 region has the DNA TGTGCCAGCAGCTTGCGGGACAGGCTCTACGAGCAGTACTTC. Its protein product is CASSLRDRLYEQYF. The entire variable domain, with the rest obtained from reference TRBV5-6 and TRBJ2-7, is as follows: DAGVTQSPTHLIKTRGQQVTLRCSPKSGHDTVSWYQQALGQGPQFIFQYYEEEERQRGNFPDRFSGHQFPNYSSELNVNALLLGDSALYLCASSLRDRLYEQYFGPGTRLTVT.

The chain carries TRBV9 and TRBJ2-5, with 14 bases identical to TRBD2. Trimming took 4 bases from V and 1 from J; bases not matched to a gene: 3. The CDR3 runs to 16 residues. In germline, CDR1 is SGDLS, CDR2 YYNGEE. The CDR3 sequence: CASSPGTSGSQETQYF. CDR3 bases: TGTGCCAGCAGCCCGGGGACTAGCGGGAGCCAAGAGACCCAGTACTTC.